One sample yielded the 29 T cell receptor beta chains listed below, sequenced in a study of human T cells and chemical hapten exposure. Time point defined: pre-sensitization, week 0. Treatment denoted: therapeutic diphenylcyclopropenone sensitization with weekly scalp DPC. Blood, whole and unfractionated, served as the source for total RNA extraction. TCRdb re-called the RACE reads with MiXCR, one entry per CDR3 protein. Among roughly 50,000 distinct CDR3 sequences listed, roughly a tenth were seen once. Sequences were derived from whole blood, sampled in connection with sensitization to the hapten diphenylcyclopropenone (DPC). The receptors were gathered from a woman in her twenties or thirties with alopecia areata. Some clones in this sample may be carry-over from other donors' samples.

This clonotype has only one observation. The chain combines TRBV28 with TRBJ2-7; a possible D gene is TRBD1 (6 bases). The CDR3 extends over 13 amino acids. Germline CDR1 is MDHEN and CDR2 is SYDVKM. V lost 4 bases, J lost 2 bases, and 9 bases lay in between. CDR3 region: CASSSTGPYEQYF. The DNA of the CDR3 is TGTGCCAGCAGTTCGACAGGACCCTACGAGCAGTACTTC.

The rearrangement joins TRBV18 to TRBJ2-3; D is undetermined. Trimming cost V 4 bases and J 0 bases, with 20 bases left between them. The CDR3 sequence is 18 residues long. Germline CDR1 and CDR2: KGHSH and LQKENI. The CDR3 DNA follows: TGTGCCAGCTCACTCATAAAAACTTGGACGGCCAGCACAGATACGCAGTATTTT. Translating gives CASSLIKTWTASTDTQYF. The whole variable domain, remainder taken from reference TRBV18 and TRBJ2-3, is NAGVMQNPRHLVRRRGQEARLRCSPMKGHSHVYWYRQLPEEGLKFMVYLQKENIIDESGMPKERFSAEFPKEGPSILRIQQVVRGDSAAYFCASSLIKTWTASTDTQYFGPGTRLTVL.

This clonotype was counted between two and nine times. V is TRBV2 and J is TRBJ1-6, with 7 bases matching TRBD1. V lost 4 bases to trimming and J lost 15 bases; unmatched junction nucleotides: 6. The CDR3 is 12 residues long. CDR1 is SNHLY, CDR2 FYNNEI, per germline. The DNA for the CDR3 is TGTGCCAGCAGTGGGGACAGTCGAATCCTCCACTTT. Protein sequence: CASSGDSRILHF.

The chain links TRBV7-2 to TRBJ2-3, with 8 positions matching TRBD2. V trimming: 1 base; J trimming: 4 bases; junction bases outside the gene matches: 7. CDR3 size: 16 residues. The germline V gene encodes CDR1 SGHTA and CDR2 FQGNSA. CDR3 in DNA: TGTGCCAGCAGCTTAGTGGGTGGCGGGGGGCCAGATACGCAGTATTTT. Protein product: CASSLVGGGGPDTQYF.

This clonotype was detected many times. The V call is TRBV12-3 or TRBV12-4, the J call TRBJ1-5, with a possible D match to TRBD1 (5 bases). CDR3 length equals 18 residues. Trimming removed 7 bases at V and 0 bases at J, with 22 bases between. The CDR3 here is CASISTKFGTLSNQPQHF. The CDR3 bases are TGTGCCAGCATTTCGACGAAATTCGGGACCCTTAGCAATCAGCCCCAGCATTTT.

This clonotype was seen only a few times. The chain couples TRBV6-1 to TRBJ2-1; D tentatively fits TRBD1 or TRBD2 (5 bases each). CDR1 MNHNS and CDR2 SASEGT come from the germline V gene. This CDR3 has 14 residues. Deletions cut 7 bases from V and 6 bases from J, with 16 bases between. CDR3 sequence reads: CASIERGAFNEQFF. DNA of the CDR3: TGTGCCAGCATTGAGAGGGGCGCTTTCAATGAGCAGTTCTTC.

The gene calls are TRBV10-3 and TRBJ2-3, with unresolved D. Germline V gene data show CDR1 as ENHRY and CDR2 as SYGVKD. The V end was cut by 2 bases, the J end by 4 bases, with 7 bases between. The CDR3 runs to 13 residues. In DNA, the CDR3 is TGTGCCATCAGTGAGGCAGGCTCAGATACGCAGTATTTT. Translating it yields CAISEAGSDTQYF.

This clonotype was seen at least ten times. The V call is TRBV6-5, the J call TRBJ1-3; D gene uncertain. The CDR3 runs 15 residues. Trimming left V 6 bases short and J 1 base short, with 13 bases between. The germline V gene has CDR1 MNHEY and CDR2 SVGAGI. This CDR3 is CASSSASISGNTIYF. The DNA of the CDR3 is TGTGCCAGCAGCTCCGCCTCGATTTCTGGAAACACCATATATTTT.

This clonotype was observed a handful of times. CDR3 bases: TGTGCCAGCAGCTCGGGACTAGCTGGGTCCGGCGCAGATACGCAGTATTTT. It encodes CASSSGLAGSGADTQYF. This chain connects TRBV7-2 to TRBJ2-3, with 9 bases identical to TRBD2. V lost 4 bases to trimming and J lost 4 bases; unmatched junction nucleotides: 12. Germline V gene sequence: CDR1 SGHTA, CDR2 FQGNSA. The CDR3 has 17 amino acids.

Many counts were recorded for this clonotype. The chain carries TRBV6-2 or TRBV6-3 and TRBJ1-2; 7 bases are shared with TRBD1. Germline-derived CDR1 and CDR2 are MNHEY and SVGEGT. The CDR3 contains 13 residues. Trimming took 8 bases from V and 7 from J; bases not matched to a gene: 10. The CDR3 region is CASQRQGFSGYTF. The CDR3 region has the DNA TGTGCCAGCCAAAGACAGGGATTTTCTGGCTACACCTTC.

This clonotype came up a few times. The rearrangement uses TRBV2 and TRBJ2-1, with TRBD2 identical over 7 bases. Germline CDR1 is SNHLY and CDR2 is FYNNEI. V gave up 2 bases and J gave up 6 bases; unmatched junction bases: 7. This CDR3 spans 15 amino acids. The CDR3, as DNA: TGTGCCAGCAGTGAATATCTTGGCGGGAGCAATGAGCAGTTCTTC. It is translated as CASSEYLGGSNEQFF.

The chain carries TRBV6-6 and TRBJ1-2; D perhaps matches TRBD1 (6 bases). The CDR3 sequence is 17 residues long. Germline CDR1 and CDR2: MNHNY and SVGAGI (reference sequence). Deletions cut 8 bases from V and 1 base from J, with 23 bases between. The CDR3 DNA follows: TGTGCCAGCGGGGGCAGATCGTACCTTTTCCTTAACTATGGCTACACCTTC. Protein sequence: CASGGRSYLFLNYGYTF.

In its sample, this clonotype was seen a few times. This rearrangement joins TRBV28 to TRBJ2-5; possibly TRBD1 for D (6 bases). Germline V lookup: CDR1 MDHEN, CDR2 SYDVKM. Between the trimmed V and J ends, which lost 3 bases and 5 bases, there was a span of 16 bases. The CDR3 has 15 amino acids. CDR3 amino acids: CASSFWDTQGETQYF. The CDR3 bases are TGTGCCAGCAGTTTCTGGGACACACAAGGGGAGACCCAGTACTTC.

This clonotype occurred many times. This chain connects TRBV28 to TRBJ1-5; a weak D match, TRBD1 (6 bases). The V and J ends lost 3 bases and 2 bases respectively, with 11 bases between them. This CDR3 spans 15 amino acids. Germline loops: CDR1 MDHEN, CDR2 SYDVKM. CDR3 loop: CASSLRGAGNQPQHF. The CDR3 coding sequence is TGTGCCAGCAGTTTGAGGGGGGCTGGCAATCAGCCCCAGCATTTT.

This clonotype has ten or more counts. The gene calls are TRBV28 and TRBJ2-7, with D possibly matching TRBD1 (7 bases). Germline V gene data show CDR1 as MDHEN and CDR2 as SYDVKM. There are 15 residues in the CDR3. V dropped 3 bases and J dropped 7 bases, with 19 bases sitting between them. The DNA of the CDR3 is TGTGCCAGCAGTTTCCGGGACAGAACCGCGGGGGAGCAGTACTTC. It is translated as CASSFRDRTAGEQYF.

This clonotype was detected only a few times. The DNA of the CDR3 is TGTGCCAGCAGCCGTGCGGCGGCCGTCTCTGGGGCCAACGTCCTGACTTTC. It codes for CASSRAAAVSGANVLTF. The chain uses TRBV12-3 or TRBV12-4 and TRBJ2-6; D uncertain. CDR3 length: 17 amino acids. V was pared by 6 bases and J by 0 bases, with 15 bases between.

This clonotype showed up many times. The genes are TRBV4-3 and TRBJ2-7, with D unresolved. CDR1 and CDR2 from the germline V gene are LGHNA and YSLEER. The CDR3 extends over 14 amino acids. V shed 1 base and J shed 5 bases, with 12 bases lying between them. The CDR3 DNA is TGCGCCAGCAGCCAAGTTCTGGGTCGGAACGAGCAGTACTTC. Protein: CASSQVLGRNEQYF.

This clonotype came up a few times. J is TRBJ2-4 and V is TRBV5-6; no clear D. The CDR3 is 15 amino acids. V lost 1 base and J 0 bases, leaving 8 bases between the germline ends. Germline V lookup: CDR1 SGHDT, CDR2 YYEEEE. The CDR3 sequence: CASSLLSLAKNIQYF. Written as DNA, the CDR3 is TGTGCCAGCAGCTTGTTGAGCCTAGCCAAAAACATTCAGTACTTC.

This clonotype was found many times. The V call is TRBV20-1, the J call TRBJ2-7; D gene uncertain. Deletions cut 2 bases from V and 3 bases from J, with 11 bases between. Germline V gives CDR1 DFQATT, CDR2 SNEGSKA (reference sequence). The CDR3 is 13 residues long. The CDR3 sequence is CSARSPGIYEQYF. CDR3 coding DNA: TGCAGTGCTAGAAGTCCAGGAATCTACGAGCAGTACTTC.

This chain links TRBV6-2 or TRBV6-3 with TRBJ2-3, with TRBD2 identical over 10 bases. CDR3 length: 16 amino acids. Germline V lookup: CDR1 MNHEY, CDR2 SVGEGT. With 4 bases clipped from V and 4 bases from J, the junction kept 8 bases outside the gene matches. CDR3 DNA sequence: TGTGCCAGCAGTTTCCGCTGGACTAGCGGCCCAGATACGCAGTATTTT. This gives the protein CASSFRWTSGPDTQYF.

Ten or more counts support this clonotype. The V gene is TRBV20-1, the J gene TRBJ1-2, with 11 bases fitting TRBD1. The CDR3 spans 13 residues. CDR1 is DFQATT and CDR2 is SNEGSKA in the germline V gene (reference sequence). V lost 4 bases to trimming and J lost 6 bases; unmatched junction nucleotides: 4. The CDR3 nucleotides are TGCAGTGCTACCAAGGGACAGGGGGATGGCTACACCTTC. It translates to CSATKGQGDGYTF.

About this clonotype itself: A much larger clone differs from this one at a single base, so this may be a read error. The rearrangement uses TRBV6-2 or TRBV6-3 and TRBJ2-1; no clear D gene. CDR1 and CDR2 from the germline V gene are MNHEY and SVGEGT. This CDR3 contains 14 residues. The CDR3 sequence is CTSSYPPFGKEQFF. In DNA, the CDR3 is TGTACCAGCAGTTACCCACCGTTCGGAAAGGAGCAGTTCTTC.

The chain recombines TRBV12-3 or TRBV12-4 with TRBJ2-7; D remains unclear. The CDR3 is made up of 11 amino acids. The V gene lost 2 bases and the J gene lost 7 bases, with 6 bases spanning the gap. The CDR3 DNA sequence: TGTGCCAGCAGTTTAACGAAAGAGCAGTACTTC. As protein: CASSLTKEQYF.

This clonotype came up many times. The rearrangement joins TRBV29-1 to TRBJ2-7; tentative D call: TRBD2 (5 bases). The CDR3 sequence is 13 residues long. V shed 0 bases and J shed 9 bases, with 15 bases lying between them. The germline CDR1 and CDR2 sequences are SQVTM and ANQGSEA. Written as DNA, the CDR3 is TGCAGCGTTGAAGACCGTTGGGGAGTAGGGCAGTACTTC. It is translated as CSVEDRWGVGQYF.

This clonotype appeared a few times. The gene calls are TRBV6-1 and TRBJ2-5; D may be TRBD1 (6 bases). V was cut by 3 bases and J by 5 bases, with 13 bases left in between. This CDR3 region has 14 residues. Germline CDR1 and CDR2: MNHNS and SASEGT. The CDR3 DNA reads as TGTGCCAGCAGTGAGAGGGGGAATTGGGAGACCCAGTACTTC. Translation gives CASSERGNWETQYF.

This clonotype was counted only a few times. The genes are TRBV30 and TRBJ1-5, with unresolved D. The CDR3 runs 14 residues. V lost 3 bases to trimming and J lost 1 base, with 10 bases between them. The germline gives CDR1 GTSNPN, CDR2 SVGIG (reference sequence). The CDR3 protein is CAWSDGRSNQPQHF. The DNA for the CDR3 is TGTGCCTGGAGCGATGGACGGAGCAATCAGCCCCAGCATTTT.

This clonotype has only a few counts. The chain couples TRBV7-2 to TRBJ1-4; TRBD1 agrees at 8 bases. This CDR3 contains 15 residues. CDR1 and CDR2 from the germline V gene are SGHTA and FQGNSA. Trimming at V came to 5 bases and at J to 7 bases, leaving 9 bases not matched to a gene. The CDR3 sequence: CASSLSQGGGEKLFF. In DNA, the CDR3 is TGTGCCAGCAGCCTATCACAGGGGGGTGGTGAAAAACTGTTTTTT.

The rearrangement joins TRBV30 to TRBJ2-1; 11 bases match TRBD2. V shed 2 bases, J shed 6 bases, and the junction held 6 bases outside the gene matches. The V gene's germline CDR1 is GTSNPN and CDR2 SVGIG (reference sequence). This CDR3 is 15 amino acids long. CDR3: CAWSRGTSGFNEQFF. In DNA form, the CDR3 reads TGTGCCTGGAGTCGCGGGACTAGCGGATTCAATGAGCAGTTCTTC. Supplemented by reference TRBV30 and TRBJ2-1, the full variable domain reads SQTIHQWPATLVQPVGSPLSLECTVEGTSNPNLYWYRQAAGRGLQLLFYSVGIGQISSEVPQNLSASRPQDRQFILSSKKLLLSDSGFYLCAWSRGTSGFNEQFFGPGTRLTVL.

The chain couples TRBV6-5 to TRBJ2-2; the D gene is possibly TRBD2 (6 bases). The CDR3 is made up of 16 amino acids. Germline V gene lookup returns CDR1 MNHEY and CDR2 SVGAGI. V lost 5 bases, J lost 4 bases, and 17 bases lay in between. CDR3 bases: TGTGCCAGCAGTAGGGACCTGGTCGGGAGCACCGGGGAGCTGTTTTTT. It yields the protein CASSRDLVGSTGELFF.